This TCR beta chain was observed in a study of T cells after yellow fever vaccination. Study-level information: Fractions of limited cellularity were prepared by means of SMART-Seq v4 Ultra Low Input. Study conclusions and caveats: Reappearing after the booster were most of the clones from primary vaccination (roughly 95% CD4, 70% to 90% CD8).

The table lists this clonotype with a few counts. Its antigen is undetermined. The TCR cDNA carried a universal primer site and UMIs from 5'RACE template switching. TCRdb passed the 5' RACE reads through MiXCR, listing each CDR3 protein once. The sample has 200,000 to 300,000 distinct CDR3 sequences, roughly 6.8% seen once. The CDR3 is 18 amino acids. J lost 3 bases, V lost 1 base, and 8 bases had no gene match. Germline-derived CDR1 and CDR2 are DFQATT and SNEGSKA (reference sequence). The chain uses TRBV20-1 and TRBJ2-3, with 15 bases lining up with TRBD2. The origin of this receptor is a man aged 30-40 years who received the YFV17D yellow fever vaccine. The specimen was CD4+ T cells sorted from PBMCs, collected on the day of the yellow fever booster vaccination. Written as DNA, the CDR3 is TGCAGTGCTAGAGCCGGACTAGCGGGAGGGAGCAGGACAGATACGCAGTATTTT. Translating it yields CSARAGLAGGSRTDTQYF.